The 2 T cell receptor beta chains in this list originate from one sample, sequenced in a study of blood T cells in healthy people across ages. Primers used in a second PCR of roughly 7 to 12 cycles were a sample-barcoded 5' primer and a J-beta primer mix. TCRdb used MiXCR to reprocess the 5' RACE reads, holding one entry per CDR3 protein. The sample holds approximately 2,000,000 distinct CDR3 sequences, about two fifths seen once. Sequences were obtained from blood. The source is a human donor in good health.

The chain recombines TRBV5-1 with TRBJ2-4; TRBD2 matches 8 bases. Germline CDR1 SGHRS, CDR2 YFSETQ. This CDR3 contains 14 residues. Trimming at V came to 5 bases and at J to 13 bases, leaving 14 bases not matched to a gene. CDR3 DNA: TGCGCCAGCAGATTTAGCGGGGATACTGGGGAGCAGTACTTC. Translation: CASRFSGDTGEQYF.

The gene calls are TRBV5-1 and TRBJ1-4, with no clear D. This CDR3 region has 16 residues. CDR1 is SGHRS, CDR2 YFSETQ, per germline. The V gene lost 4 bases and the J gene lost 0 bases, with 13 bases spanning the gap. Written as DNA, the CDR3 is TGCGCCAGCAGCCAAGGCCGAGGCGCAACTAATGAAAAACTGTTTTTT. Its protein is CASSQGRGATNEKLFF.